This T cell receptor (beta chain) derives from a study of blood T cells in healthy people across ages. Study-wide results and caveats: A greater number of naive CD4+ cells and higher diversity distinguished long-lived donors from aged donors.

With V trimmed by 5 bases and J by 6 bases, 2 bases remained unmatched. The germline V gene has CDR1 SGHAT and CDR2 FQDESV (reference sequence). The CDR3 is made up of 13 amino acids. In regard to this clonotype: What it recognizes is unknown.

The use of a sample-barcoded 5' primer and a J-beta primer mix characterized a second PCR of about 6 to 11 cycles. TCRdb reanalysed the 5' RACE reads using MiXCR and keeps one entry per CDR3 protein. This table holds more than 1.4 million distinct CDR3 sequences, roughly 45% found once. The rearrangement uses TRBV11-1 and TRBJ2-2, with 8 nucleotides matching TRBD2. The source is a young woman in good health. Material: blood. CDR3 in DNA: TGTGCCAGCAGCCGGGAGGGGGCCGGGGAGCTGTTTTTT. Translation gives CASSREGAGELFF.